These 5 T cell receptor beta chains came from one sample sequenced in a study of CD8+CD57+ T cells in acquired aplastic anemia. Genomic DNA constituted the template upon which TCR beta VDJ and CDR3 profiling was performed. TCRdb ran MiXCR on the reads and lists one entry per CDR3 protein. The table has under 150,000 distinct CDR3 sequences, approximately 41% seen once. Sequenced sample: sorted CD4+, CD8+, or CD8+CD57+ T cells (not recorded which) from PBMCs. All receptors come from a human donor in good health, serving as a control.

This clonotype occurred many times. The genes are TRBV5-1 and TRBJ2-2, with D possibly TRBD2 on 7 matching bases. Trimming pared 4 bases from V and 3 bases from J, leaving 13 bases between. This CDR3 comprises 15 residues. Germline CDR1 reads SGHRS; CDR2 reads YFSETQ. CDR3 region: CASSVRGADTGELFF. In nucleotides, the CDR3 is TGCGCCAGCAGCGTCCGGGGGGCAGACACCGGGGAGCTGTTTTTT.

This clonotype was observed many times. The chain couples TRBV5-1 to TRBJ2-5; D is unresolved. The CDR3 loop spans 15 amino acids. With 0 bases removed from V and 0 bases from J, the gap between germline ends came to 9 bases. Germline V gene lookup returns CDR1 SGHRS and CDR2 YFSETQ. The CDR3: CASSLAPTHQETQYF. The CDR3 nucleotides read TGCGCCAGCAGCTTGGCCCCCACGCACCAAGAGACCCAGTACTTC.

In regard to this clonotype: A much larger clone differs from this one at a single base, so this may be a read error. The chain has TRBV5-1 and TRBJ2-2; D perhaps matches TRBD1 (6 bases). The germline gives CDR1 SGHRS, CDR2 YFSETQ. CDR3 size: 15 residues. CDR3 coding DNA: TGCGCCAGCGGCTTGGCCCACAGGGCCACCGGGGAGCTGTTTTTT. Translation: CASGLAHRATGELFF.

In this sample, this clonotype turned up many times. V and J are TRBV5-1 and TRBJ1-1, with 10 nucleotides matching TRBD1. The CDR3 sequence is 14 residues long. The J segment lost 5 bases and the V segment lost 6 bases, leaving 7 bases of the junction unmatched. The germline gives CDR1 SGHRS, CDR2 YFSETQ. The CDR3 DNA reads as TGCGCCAGCAACCCAGGGACAGGGGAAACTGAAGCTTTCTTT. It is translated as CASNPGTGETEAFF. The full variable domain, its missing parts supplied by reference TRBV5-1 and TRBJ1-1, is KAGVTQTPRYLIKTRGQQVTLSCSPISGHRSVSWYQQTPGQGLQFLFEYFSETQRNKGNFPGRFSGRQFSNSRSEMNVSTLELGDSALYLCASNPGTGETEAFFGQGTRLTVV.

Comment on this clonotype: At one end, the junction sequence differs from germline, possibly due to a read error. The V call is TRBV10-3, the J call TRBJ1-5; a weak D match, TRBD1 (6 bases). CDR1 and CDR2 (germline): ENHRY, SYGVKD. This CDR3 has 15 amino acids. CDR3: CASSEGGYRVQPQHF. CDR3 bases: TGTGCCAGCAGTGAGGGGGGGTACAGGGTTCAGCCCCAGCATTTT.